The source of this T cell receptor (beta chain) is a study of CD8 T cells in Susac syndrome. The CDR3 covers 16 residues. Trimming took 1 base from V and 8 from J; bases not matched to a gene: 11. Germline values: CDR1 SGDLS, CDR2 YYNGEE. Negative isolation was applied to CD8+ and CD4+ T cells, and FACS enrichment was applied to TEMRA cells. When the RNA was reverse transcribed, random hexamers were used with an input of roughly 0.45 to 1 ug. TCRdb reprocessed the immunoSEQ multiplex PCR reads via MiXCR and lists one record per CDR3 protein. Found here are some 200,000 distinct CDR3 sequences, approximately 94% of them singletons; the top ten hold 0.085% to 0.11%.

The material sequenced was CD4+ T cells from PBMCs. V gene TRBV9 combines with J gene TRBJ2-1; 8 nucleotides align to TRBD2. The clonotype originates from a human donor in good health. The CDR3, as DNA: TGTGCCAGCAGCGTATCCTCCGGGAGGGCCAGGGATGAGCAGTTCTTC. It specifies CASSVSSGRARDEQFF.